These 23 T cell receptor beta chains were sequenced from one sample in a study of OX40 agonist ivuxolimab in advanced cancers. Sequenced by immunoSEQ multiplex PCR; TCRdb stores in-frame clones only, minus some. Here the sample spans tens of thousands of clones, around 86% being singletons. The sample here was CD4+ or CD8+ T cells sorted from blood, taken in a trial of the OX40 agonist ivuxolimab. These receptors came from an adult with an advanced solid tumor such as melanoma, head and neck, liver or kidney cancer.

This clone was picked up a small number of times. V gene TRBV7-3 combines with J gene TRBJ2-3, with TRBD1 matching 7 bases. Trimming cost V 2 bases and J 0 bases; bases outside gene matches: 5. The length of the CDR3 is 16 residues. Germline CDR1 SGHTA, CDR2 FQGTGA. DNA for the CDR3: TGTGCCAGCAGCTTACTAGGCAGGGGGAGCACAGATACGCAGTATTTT. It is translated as CASSLLGRGSTDTQYF.

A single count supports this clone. Written as DNA, the CDR3 is TGTGCCAGCAGTACCCCCCCGGACTACGAGCAGTACTTC. It is translated as CASSTPPDYEQYF. J is TRBJ2-5 and V is TRBV27, with D uncertain. The tail of the sequence fits TRBJ2-7 better, so the J call may be wrong. CDR1 and CDR2 (germline): MNHEY, SMNVEV (reference sequence). This CDR3 spans 13 amino acids.

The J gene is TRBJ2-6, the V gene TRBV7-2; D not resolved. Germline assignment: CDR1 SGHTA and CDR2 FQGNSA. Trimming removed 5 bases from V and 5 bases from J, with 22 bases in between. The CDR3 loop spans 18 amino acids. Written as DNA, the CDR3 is TGTGCCAGCAGCAGGAATCTGAGACGACAAAGTCGGGCCAACGTCCTGACTTTC. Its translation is CASSRNLRRQSRANVLTF.

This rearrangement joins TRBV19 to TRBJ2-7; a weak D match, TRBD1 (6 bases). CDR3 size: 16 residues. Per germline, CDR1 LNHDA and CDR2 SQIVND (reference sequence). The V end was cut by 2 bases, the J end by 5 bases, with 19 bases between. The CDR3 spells CASSISFWTVGHEQYF. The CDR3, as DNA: TGTGCCAGTAGTATAAGCTTCTGGACAGTGGGCCACGAGCAGTACTTC.

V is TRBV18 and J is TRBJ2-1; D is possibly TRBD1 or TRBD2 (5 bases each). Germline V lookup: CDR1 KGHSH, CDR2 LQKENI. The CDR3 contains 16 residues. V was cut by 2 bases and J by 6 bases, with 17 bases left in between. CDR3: CASSPSNQGEGNEQFF. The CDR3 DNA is TGTGCCAGCTCACCATCGAACCAGGGAGAGGGCAATGAGCAGTTCTTC.

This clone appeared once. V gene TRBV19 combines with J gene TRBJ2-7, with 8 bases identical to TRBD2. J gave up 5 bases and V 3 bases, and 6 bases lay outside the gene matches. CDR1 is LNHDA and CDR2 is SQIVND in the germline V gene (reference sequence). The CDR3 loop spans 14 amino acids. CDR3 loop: CASSIVAGRHEQYF. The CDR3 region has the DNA TGTGCCAGTAGTATTGTAGCGGGGAGACACGAGCAGTACTTC.

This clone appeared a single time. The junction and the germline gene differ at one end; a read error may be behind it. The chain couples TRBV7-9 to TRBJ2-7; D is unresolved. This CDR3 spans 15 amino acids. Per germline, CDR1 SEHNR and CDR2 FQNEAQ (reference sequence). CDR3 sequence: CASSFGEGRRRARDF. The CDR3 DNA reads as TGTGCCAGCAGCTTCGGCGAAGGACGACGGCGAGCTAGGGACTTC.

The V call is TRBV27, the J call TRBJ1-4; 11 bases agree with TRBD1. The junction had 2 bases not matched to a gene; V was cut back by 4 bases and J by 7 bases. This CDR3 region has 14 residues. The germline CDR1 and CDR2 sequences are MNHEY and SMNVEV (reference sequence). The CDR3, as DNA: TGTGCCAGCAGTTGGGGGACAGGGGGTGAAAAACTGTTTTTT. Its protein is CASSWGTGGEKLFF. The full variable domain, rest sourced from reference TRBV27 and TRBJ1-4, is EAQVTQNPRYLITVTGKKLTVTCSQNMNHEYMSWYRQDPGLGLRQIYYSMNVEVTDKGDVPEGYKVSRKEKRNFPLILESPSPNQTSLYFCASSWGTGGEKLFFGSGTQLSVL.

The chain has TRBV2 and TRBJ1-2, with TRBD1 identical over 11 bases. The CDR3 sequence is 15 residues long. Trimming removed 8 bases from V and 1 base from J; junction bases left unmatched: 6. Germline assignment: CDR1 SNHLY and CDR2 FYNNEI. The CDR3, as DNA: TGTGCCAGCGAAGGGACAGGGGGAATTAACTATGGCTACACCTTC. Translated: CASEGTGGINYGYTF.

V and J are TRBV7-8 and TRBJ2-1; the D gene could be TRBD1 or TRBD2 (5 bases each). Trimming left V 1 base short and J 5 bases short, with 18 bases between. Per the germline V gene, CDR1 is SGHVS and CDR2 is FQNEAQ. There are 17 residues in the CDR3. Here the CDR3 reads CASSLEGSGETNNEQFF. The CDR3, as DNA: TGTGCCAGCAGCTTAGAGGGGAGTGGGGAAACTAACAATGAGCAGTTCTTC.

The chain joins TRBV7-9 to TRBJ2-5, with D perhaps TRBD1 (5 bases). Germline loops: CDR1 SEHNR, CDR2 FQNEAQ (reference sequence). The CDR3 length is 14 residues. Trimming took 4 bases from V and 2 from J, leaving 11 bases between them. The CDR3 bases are TGTGCCAGCAGCTACCCAGGGTGGCAAGAGACCCAGTACTTC. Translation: CASSYPGWQETQYF.

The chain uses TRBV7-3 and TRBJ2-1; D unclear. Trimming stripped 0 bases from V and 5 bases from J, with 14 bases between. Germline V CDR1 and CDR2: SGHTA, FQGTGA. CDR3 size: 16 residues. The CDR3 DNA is TGTGCCAGCAGCTTAACGGATCGGACGGCGAACAATGAGCAGTTCTTC. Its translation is CASSLTDRTANNEQFF.

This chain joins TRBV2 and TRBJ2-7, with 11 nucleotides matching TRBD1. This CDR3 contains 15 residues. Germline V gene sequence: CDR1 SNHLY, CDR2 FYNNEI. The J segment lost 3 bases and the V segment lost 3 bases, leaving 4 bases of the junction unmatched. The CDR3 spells CASSDAGQGVYEQYF. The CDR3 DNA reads TGTGCCAGCAGTGATGCGGGACAGGGGGTCTACGAGCAGTACTTC.

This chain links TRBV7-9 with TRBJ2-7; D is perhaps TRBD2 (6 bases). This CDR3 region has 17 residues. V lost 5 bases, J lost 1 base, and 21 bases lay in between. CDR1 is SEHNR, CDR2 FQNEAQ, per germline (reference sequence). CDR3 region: CASSPAGRRALSYEQYF. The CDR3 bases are TGTGCCAGCAGCCCGGCGGGTAGGAGGGCCCTTTCCTACGAGCAGTACTTC.

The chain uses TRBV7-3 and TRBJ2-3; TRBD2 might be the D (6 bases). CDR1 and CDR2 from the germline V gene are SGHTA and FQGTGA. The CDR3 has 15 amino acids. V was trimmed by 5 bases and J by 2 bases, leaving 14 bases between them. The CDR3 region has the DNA TGTGCCAGCAGCCCACTCGGGGGATACACAGATACGCAGTATTTT. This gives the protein CASSPLGGYTDTQYF.

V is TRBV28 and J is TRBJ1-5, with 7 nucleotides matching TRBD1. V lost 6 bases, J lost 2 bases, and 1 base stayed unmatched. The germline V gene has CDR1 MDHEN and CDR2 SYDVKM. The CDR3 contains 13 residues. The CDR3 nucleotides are TGTGCCAGCAGAGACAGGGGCAATCAGCCCCAGCATTTT. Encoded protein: CASRDRGNQPQHF.

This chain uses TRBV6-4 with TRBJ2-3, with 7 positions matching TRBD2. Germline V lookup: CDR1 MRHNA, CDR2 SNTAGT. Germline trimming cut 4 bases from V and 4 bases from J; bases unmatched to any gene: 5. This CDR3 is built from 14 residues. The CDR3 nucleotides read TGTGCCAGCAGTGCTAGTGGGGGGGCAGATACGCAGTATTTT. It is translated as CASSASGGADTQYF.

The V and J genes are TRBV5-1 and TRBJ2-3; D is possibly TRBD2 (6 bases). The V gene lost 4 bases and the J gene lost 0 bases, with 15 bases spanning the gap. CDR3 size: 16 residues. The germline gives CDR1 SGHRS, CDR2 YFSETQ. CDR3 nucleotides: TGCGCCAGCAGCGGGGAGGCTTGGACTAGCACAGATACGCAGTATTTT. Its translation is CASSGEAWTSTDTQYF.

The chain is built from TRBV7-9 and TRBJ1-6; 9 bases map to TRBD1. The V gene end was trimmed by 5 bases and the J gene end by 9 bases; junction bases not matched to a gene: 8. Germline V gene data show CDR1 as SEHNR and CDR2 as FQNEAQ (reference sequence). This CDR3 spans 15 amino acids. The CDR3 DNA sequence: TGTGCCAGCAGCCACCACGGGACAGGGTTTTCACCCCTCCACTTT. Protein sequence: CASSHHGTGFSPLHF.

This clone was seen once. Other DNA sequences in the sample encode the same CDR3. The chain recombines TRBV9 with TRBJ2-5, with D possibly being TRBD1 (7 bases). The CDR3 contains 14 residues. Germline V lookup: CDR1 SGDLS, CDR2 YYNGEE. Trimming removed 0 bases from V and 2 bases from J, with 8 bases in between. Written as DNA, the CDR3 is TGTGCCAGCAGCGTAGCAGGGGGGCAAGAGACCCAGTACTTC. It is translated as CASSVAGGQETQYF.

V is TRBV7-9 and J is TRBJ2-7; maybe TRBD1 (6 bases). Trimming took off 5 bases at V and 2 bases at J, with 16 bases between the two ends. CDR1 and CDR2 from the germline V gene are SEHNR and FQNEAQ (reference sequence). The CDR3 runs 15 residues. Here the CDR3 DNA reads TGTGCCAGCAGCACATCACAGGGTCTGCCCTACGAGCAGTACTTC. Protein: CASSTSQGLPYEQYF.

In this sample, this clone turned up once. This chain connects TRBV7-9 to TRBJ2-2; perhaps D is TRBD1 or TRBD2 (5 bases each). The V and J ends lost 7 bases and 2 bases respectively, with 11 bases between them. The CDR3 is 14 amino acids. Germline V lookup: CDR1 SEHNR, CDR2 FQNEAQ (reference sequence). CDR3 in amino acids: CASKSGGNTGELFF. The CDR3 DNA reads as TGTGCCAGCAAGAGTGGGGGAAACACCGGGGAGCTGTTTTTT.

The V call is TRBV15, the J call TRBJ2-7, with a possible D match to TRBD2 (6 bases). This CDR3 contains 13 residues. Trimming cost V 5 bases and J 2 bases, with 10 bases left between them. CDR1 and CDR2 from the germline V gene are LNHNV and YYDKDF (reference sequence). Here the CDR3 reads CATSGGETYEQYF. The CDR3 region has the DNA TGTGCCACCAGCGGAGGGGAAACCTACGAGCAGTACTTC.